This T cell receptor (beta chain) is drawn from a study of glioma-infiltrating T cells. TCR alpha and beta CDR3 regions were amplified from RNA using iRepertoire nested multiplex PCR. For one-step reverse transcription and amplification, 100-400 ng of tissue mRNA or PBMC total RNA was used. TCRdb used MiXCR to reprocess the multiplex PCR reads, holding one entry per CDR3 protein. The data contain about 4,800 distinct CDR3 sequences, approximately 31% of them singletons. Whole-study results and caveats: Tissue and blood shared very few CDR3 sequences. Tissue-blood divergence was below expectation in non-neoplastic patients, above in gliomas.

Note on this clonotype: The antigen is not known. A much larger clone sits a single nucleotide away, making a read error possible. The CDR3 end shows no conserved phenylalanine or tryptophan, and so a read error is likely.

Sample: glioma tissue, nonneoplastic brain tissue, or PBMCs (not recorded which). This TCR was recovered from a human donor with low-grade glioma or glioblastoma, undergoing nonglioma brain surgery, or in good health (not recorded which).

In DNA, the CDR3 is TGTGCCAGCAGCGGTTGGACAGCCGAGGGGGCTTTCCTT. Protein: CASSGWTAEGAFL. The chain uses TRBV9 and TRBJ1-1; the D gene is possibly TRBD1 (6 bases). CDR3 length: 13 amino acids. Trimming removed 3 bases from V and 11 bases from J, with 17 bases in between. Per the germline V gene, CDR1 is SGDLS and CDR2 is YYNGEE.